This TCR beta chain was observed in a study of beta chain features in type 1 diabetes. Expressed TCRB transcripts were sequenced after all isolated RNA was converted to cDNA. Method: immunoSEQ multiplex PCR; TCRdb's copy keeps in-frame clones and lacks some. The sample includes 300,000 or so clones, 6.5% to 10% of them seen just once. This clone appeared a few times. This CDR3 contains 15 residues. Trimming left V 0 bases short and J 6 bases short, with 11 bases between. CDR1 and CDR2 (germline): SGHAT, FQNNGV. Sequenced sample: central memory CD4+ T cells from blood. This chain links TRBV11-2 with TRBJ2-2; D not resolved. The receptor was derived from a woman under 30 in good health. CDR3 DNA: TGTGCCAGCAGCTTAGATCTTTCGGCCCCCGGGGAGCTGTTTTTT. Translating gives CASSLDLSAPGELFF.